The 30 T cell receptor beta chains reported below all come from one sample, sequenced in a study of control samples from healthy donors and cancer patients. Produced via immunoSEQ multiplex PCR; TCRdb's table is partial and in-frame only. The sample consists of roughly 100,000 clones, around 88% of them appearing once. The material sequenced was PBMCs. The receptors were sampled from a man aged 60 to 69 with lung cancer.

The chain employs TRBV10-1 and TRBJ1-1; D possibly corresponds to TRBD1 (5 bases). The CDR3 contains 13 residues. CDR1 WNHNN and CDR2 SYGVQD come from the germline V gene (reference sequence). The ends were cut back, 3 bases at V and 1 base at J, with 6 bases in the middle. CDR3 sequence reads: CASSETGNTEAFF. Written as DNA, the CDR3 is TGCGCCAGCAGTGAAACAGGGAACACTGAAGCTTTCTTT.

This sequence joins TRBV6-6 and TRBJ1-4; 9 nucleotides line up with TRBD1. CDR1 and CDR2 from the germline V gene are MNHNY and SVGAGI (reference sequence). CDR3 size: 15 residues. V trimming: 7 bases; J trimming: 5 bases; junction bases outside the gene matches: 8. CDR3 loop: CASTKVGTGNEKLFF. The CDR3 nucleotides read TGTGCCAGCACCAAGGTGGGGACAGGGAATGAAAAACTGTTTTTT.

J is TRBJ2-7 and V is TRBV10-2; 7 bases map to TRBD1. CDR1 and CDR2 from the germline V gene are WSHSY and SAAADI. The junction had 4 bases not matched to a gene; V was cut back by 10 bases and J by 4 bases. The length of the CDR3 is 11 residues. The CDR3 nucleotides read TGCGCCACAAAACAGGGGTACGAGCAGTACTTC. Residues: CATKQGYEQYF.

The chain couples TRBV18 to TRBJ2-7; the match to TRBD1 covers 9 bases. Germline V gives CDR1 KGHSH, CDR2 LQKENI. V lost 3 bases and J lost 2; bases outside the gene matches: 8. The CDR3 has 16 residues. The CDR3 sequence is CASSPLLGQGAYEQYF. The CDR3 coding sequence is TGTGCCAGCTCACCCTTATTGGGACAGGGTGCCTACGAGCAGTACTTC.

The rearrangement links TRBV7-7 to TRBJ2-6; D is possibly TRBD1 (6 bases). V lost 5 bases, J lost 2 bases, and 16 bases lay in between. The CDR3 totals 17 residues. Per the germline V gene, CDR1 is SSHAT and CDR2 is FNYEAQ (reference sequence). The CDR3 coding sequence is TGTGCCAGCAGCCCTATACAGGGTATGGCTGGGGCCAACGTCCTGACTTTC. This sequence encodes CASSPIQGMAGANVLTF.

The chain couples TRBV15 to TRBJ2-2; D gene unclear. CDR3 size: 16 residues. Per the germline V gene, CDR1 is LNHNV and CDR2 is YYDKDF (reference sequence). The germline V and J ends were trimmed by 0 bases and 1 base, with 9 bases remaining between them. The CDR3 nucleotides are TGTGCCACCAGCAGAGATCTAATTGGGAACACCGGGGAGCTGTTTTTT. Its protein product is CATSRDLIGNTGELFF.

The chain has TRBV5-1 and TRBJ1-1; TRBD1 might be the D (5 bases). The CDR3 has 15 amino acids. V was cut by 4 bases and J by 7 bases, with 20 bases left in between. Looked up from germline, CDR1 is SGHRS and CDR2 is YFSETQ. The CDR3 DNA is TGCGCCAGCAGCCAGATCCAGGGTCATGAGGATGAAGCTTTCTTT. The encoded protein is CASSQIQGHEDEAFF.

The chain recombines TRBV10-2 with TRBJ1-2, with TRBD1 as a possible D gene (5 bases). Germline-derived CDR1 and CDR2 are WSHSY and SAAADI. The CDR3 contains 14 residues. V gave up 6 bases and J gave up 6 bases, with 17 bases separating them. CDR3 loop: CASREGGEVHGYTF. The CDR3 nucleotides read TGCGCCAGCAGGGAGGGAGGGGAGGTTCATGGCTACACCTTC.

This clone has more than one count but fewer than ten. This sequence joins TRBV6-1 and TRBJ2-5; 12 bases match TRBD1. The trim removed 3 bases at V and 8 bases at J, leaving 4 bases unmatched. This CDR3 is built from 14 residues. CDR1 MNHNS and CDR2 SASEGT come from the germline V gene. The CDR3 loop reads CASSDAGTGGTQYF. In DNA, the CDR3 is TGTGCCAGCAGTGATGCCGGGACAGGGGGCACCCAGTACTTC.

This clone was observed once. The chain joins TRBV15 to TRBJ2-3; D is unresolved. This CDR3 region has 13 residues. Germline loops: CDR1 LNHNV, CDR2 YYDKDF (reference sequence). V lost 1 base to trimming and J lost 5 bases, with 7 bases between them. CDR3 region: CATSRGWQDTQYF. The CDR3, as DNA: TGTGCCACCAGCAGAGGATGGCAAGATACGCAGTATTTT.

This clone came up a few times. V and J are TRBV10-1 and TRBJ2-1, with a tentative D call TRBD1 (5 bases). Germline V lookup: CDR1 WNHNN, CDR2 SYGVQD (reference sequence). Trimming took 2 bases from V and 9 from J, leaving 14 bases between them. The CDR3 loop spans 14 amino acids. The CDR3: CASSENPGIGEQFF. The CDR3 nucleotides are TGCGCCAGCAGTGAGAATCCAGGGATCGGTGAGCAGTTCTTC.

The chain combines TRBV7-9 with TRBJ2-2; 9 bases are shared with TRBD1. This CDR3 has 15 amino acids. CDR1 and CDR2 (germline): SEHNR, FQNEAQ (reference sequence). The V gene end was trimmed by 5 bases and the J gene end by 2 bases; junction bases not matched to a gene: 3. The CDR3 region has the DNA TGTGCCAGCAGCGGGACAGGGACCAACACCGGGGAGCTGTTTTTT. Protein: CASSGTGTNTGELFF.

The rearrangement links TRBV6-5 to TRBJ1-1; D possibly corresponds to TRBD1 (5 bases). This CDR3 region has 14 residues. V lost 0 bases and J lost 7, with 12 bases in between. Germline V gene data show CDR1 as MNHEY and CDR2 as SVGAGI. The CDR3 loop is CASSYSAGRGEAFF. DNA for the CDR3: TGTGCCAGCAGTTACTCGGCAGGGAGGGGTGAAGCTTTCTTT.

The rearrangement joins TRBV20-1 to TRBJ2-5, with a possible D match to TRBD2 (5 bases). V was cut by 6 bases and J by 4 bases, with 12 bases left in between. The CDR3 extends over 12 amino acids. Per the germline V gene, CDR1 is DFQATT and CDR2 is SNEGSKA (reference sequence). The CDR3 sequence is CSASRGIETQYF. Here the CDR3 DNA reads TGCAGTGCCAGTCGAGGGATAGAGACCCAGTACTTC.

This chain connects TRBV6-1 to TRBJ1-1, with D unclear. The germline gives CDR1 MNHNS, CDR2 SASEGT. The CDR3 has 15 residues. V shed 0 bases and J shed 1 base, with 9 bases lying between them. In nucleotides, the CDR3 is TGTGCCAGCAGTGAAGCGCAGCACTGGAACACTGAAGCTTTCTTT. Translation: CASSEAQHWNTEAFF.

The V and J genes are TRBV7-2 and TRBJ2-7; a possible D gene is TRBD2 (6 bases). Trimming removed 1 base at V and 3 bases at J, with 10 bases between. This CDR3 is 14 amino acids long. CDR1 is SGHTA and CDR2 is FQGNSA in the germline V gene. Here the CDR3 reads CASSLGPGSYEQYF. Here the CDR3 DNA reads TGTGCCAGCAGCTTAGGCCCCGGGAGCTACGAGCAGTACTTC.

This clone has only one observation. The chain employs TRBV4-1 and TRBJ2-7; a possible D gene is TRBD1 (5 bases). This CDR3 region has 16 residues. Germline lookup yields CDR1 MGHRA and CDR2 YSYEKL. V was pared by 0 bases and J by 0 bases, with 12 bases between. The CDR3 sequence is CASSQDQTGLSYEQYF. The CDR3 DNA reads as TGCGCCAGCAGCCAAGATCAAACAGGCCTCTCCTACGAGCAGTACTTC.

V and J are TRBV27 and TRBJ2-2; tentative D call: TRBD2 (5 bases). The germline V and J ends were trimmed by 2 bases and 5 bases, with 21 bases remaining between them. Germline V CDR1 and CDR2: MNHEY, SMNVEV (reference sequence). The CDR3 has 18 residues. In nucleotides, the CDR3 is TGTGCCAGCAGTTTAGGAGGCAGTTTCAACCGTGGGACCGGGGAGCTGTTTTTT. Encoded protein: CASSLGGSFNRGTGELFF.

The chain links TRBV7-7 to TRBJ2-3; D uncertain. This CDR3 spans 13 amino acids. Germline CDR1 is SSHAT and CDR2 is FNYEAQ (reference sequence). Trimming pared 5 bases from V and 2 bases from J, leaving 8 bases between. Here the CDR3 reads CASSHGFTDTQYF. CDR3 in DNA: TGTGCCAGCAGCCACGGATTCACAGATACGCAGTATTTT.

This clone has at least ten counts. The J gene is TRBJ1-6, the V gene TRBV6-2 or TRBV6-3; TRBD1 matches 7 bases. Germline V gives CDR1 MNHEY, CDR2 SVGEGT. CDR3 length: 15 residues. The V gene end was trimmed by 6 bases and the J gene end by 7 bases; junction bases not matched to a gene: 9. This CDR3 is CASSHRGQYNSPLHF. CDR3 in DNA: TGTGCCAGCAGCCACAGGGGACAGTACAATTCACCCCTCCACTTT.

This rearrangement joins TRBV7-3 to TRBJ1-1; D may be TRBD1 (6 bases). Trimming pared 0 bases from V and 6 bases from J, leaving 11 bases between. CDR1 is SGHTA, CDR2 FQGTGA, per germline. The CDR3 runs to 14 residues. The CDR3 DNA is TGTGCCAGCAGCTTAACGTCAGGGGCCCCTGAAGCTTTCTTT. Its translation: CASSLTSGAPEAFF.

This chain uses TRBV11-2 with TRBJ1-4; TRBD1 aligns across 7 bases. Trimming cost V 6 bases and J 5 bases; bases outside gene matches: 12. CDR3 length: 16 residues. Germline assignment: CDR1 SGHAT and CDR2 FQNNGV. CDR3 residues: CASSFTPGQRNEKLFF. The CDR3 nucleotides read TGTGCCAGCAGTTTTACCCCGGGACAGAGGAATGAAAAACTGTTTTTT.

This clone was found once. V is TRBV10-2 and J is TRBJ2-6; maybe TRBD1 (6 bases). The ends were cut back, 2 bases at V and 0 bases at J, with 8 bases in the middle. The germline V gene encodes CDR1 WSHSY and CDR2 SAAADI. There are 16 residues in the CDR3. The CDR3 here is CASSEGQSSGANVLTF. The DNA of the CDR3 is TGCGCCAGCAGTGAGGGACAGAGCTCTGGGGCCAACGTCCTGACTTTC.

The CDR3 DNA is TGCGCCAGCAGCTTTACAGGGGGGGAGAACACTGAAGCTTTCTTT. Amino acid sequence: CASSFTGGENTEAFF. This chain links TRBV5-1 with TRBJ1-1, with 8 positions matching TRBD1. The length of the CDR3 is 15 residues. Germline V lookup: CDR1 SGHRS, CDR2 YFSETQ. Trimming at V came to 2 bases and at J to 1 base, leaving 4 bases not matched to a gene.

V and J are TRBV6-4 and TRBJ2-1; D gene ambiguous. The CDR3 extends over 16 amino acids. V lost 0 bases and J 0 bases, leaving 9 bases between the germline ends. Germline V gene lookup returns CDR1 MRHNA and CDR2 SNTAGT. The CDR3: CASSDSGSTSYNEQFF. CDR3 DNA: TGTGCCAGCAGTGACTCGGGCAGTACCTCCTACAATGAGCAGTTCTTC.

V and J are TRBV11-3 and TRBJ2-2; D is uncertain. This CDR3 spans 15 amino acids. V gave up 3 bases and J gave up 3 bases, with 11 bases separating them. From germline, CDR1 is SGHNT and CDR2 YENEEA. The CDR3 sequence is CASSFSGSDTGELFF. The CDR3 DNA reads TGTGCCAGCAGCTTCTCTGGGTCCGACACCGGGGAGCTGTTTTTT.

The J gene is TRBJ1-2, the V gene TRBV6-5, with D uncertain. The CDR3 has 14 residues. CDR1 and CDR2 from the germline V gene are MNHEY and SVGAGI. Trimming removed 7 bases at V and 7 bases at J, with 19 bases between. The CDR3 sequence is CASIQVLGIRGYTF. The CDR3, as DNA: TGTGCCAGCATCCAAGTGCTAGGGATTCGTGGCTACACCTTC.

The CDR3 is CASSYQTVGEQYV. CDR3 in DNA: TGTGCCAGCAGTTACCAGACAGTCGGTGAGCAGTACGTC. The V and J genes are TRBV6-2 or TRBV6-3 and TRBJ2-7, with D perhaps matching TRBD1 (5 bases). There are 13 residues in the CDR3. The germline CDR1 and CDR2 sequences are MNHEY and SVGEGT. The V and J ends lost 2 bases and 7 bases respectively, with 12 bases between them.

This clone was seen a single time. The chain employs TRBV4-1 and TRBJ2-5, with D maybe TRBD1 (5 bases). Trimming pared 7 bases from V and 2 bases from J, leaving 20 bases between. CDR1 is MGHRA, CDR2 YSYEKL, per germline. The CDR3 extends over 16 amino acids. The CDR3: CASKKLAGLGQETQYF. The CDR3 DNA reads as TGCGCCAGCAAAAAGCTTGCAGGGTTAGGGCAAGAGACCCAGTACTTC.

This chain uses TRBV12-5 with TRBJ2-1, with D maybe TRBD1 (5 bases). The V gene lost 6 bases and the J gene lost 2 bases, with 14 bases spanning the gap. This CDR3 has 15 amino acids. CDR1 is LGHNT, CDR2 FRNRAP, per germline. This CDR3 is CASGSLRGTYNEQFF. The CDR3 region has the DNA TGTGCTAGTGGGTCTCTAAGGGGCACCTACAATGAGCAGTTCTTC.